This T cell receptor (beta chain) was sequenced during a study of stem cell transplantation in POMP-related autoinflammatory disease. TCRdb keeps only in-frame clones here, not all; method: immunoSEQ multiplex PCR. Of some 26,000 clones listed, 82% were seen once; the top ten hold 2% to 3%. The V and J ends lost 2 bases and 3 bases respectively, with 8 bases between them. The CDR3 has 13 amino acids. Germline lookup yields CDR1 MNHEY and CDR2 SVGAGI. The sample was CD4+ T cells from PBMCs, taken before stem cell transplantation. The genes are TRBV6-5 and TRBJ2-7, with D uncertain. This receptor was obtained from a human donor with POMP-related autoinflammation and immune dysregulation (PRAID). CDR3 sequence (DNA): TGTGCCAGCAGTTACCAACAGAACTACGAGCAGTACTTC. Translating gives CASSYQQNYEQYF.